The 28 T cell receptor beta chains listed next were all sequenced from one sample in a study of T cell responses to AZD1222 COVID-19 vaccine. Clones were read by immunoSEQ multiplex PCR, and TCRdb kept only the in-frame ones, dropping some. The profile shows around 20,000 clones, roughly four fifths of them singletons. This material consisted of peripheral blood, taken 28 days after the second AZD1222 dose. These receptors were collected from an adult who received the AZD1222 COVID-19 vaccine.

The V gene is TRBV29-1, the J gene TRBJ1-2, with 7 bases aligning to TRBD1. The germline V gene has CDR1 SQVTM and CDR2 ANQGSEA. The CDR3 totals 11 residues. CDR3: CSTGEGYGYTF. CDR3 DNA sequence: TGCAGTACAGGGGAAGGGTATGGCTACACCTTC.

The chain joins TRBV18 to TRBJ2-7, with D possibly being TRBD2 (6 bases). Germline V lookup: CDR1 KGHSH, CDR2 LQKENI. Trimming pared 2 bases from V and 0 bases from J, leaving 14 bases between. This CDR3 contains 16 residues. The CDR3 DNA reads as TGTGCCAGCTCACCAGAAGGGGTGGGGGGCTCCTACGAGCAGTACTTC. Translated, it gives CASSPEGVGGSYEQYF.

The J gene is TRBJ2-1, the V gene TRBV7-7, with 10 bases identical to TRBD1. The junction had 3 bases not matched to a gene; V was cut back by 5 bases and J by 5 bases. This CDR3 spans 14 amino acids. CDR1 and CDR2 from the germline V gene are SSHAT and FNYEAQ (reference sequence). Here the CDR3 DNA reads TGTGCCAGCAGCGCGGGACAGGGGAACAATGAGCAGTTCTTC. It yields the protein CASSAGQGNNEQFF.

The rearrangement links TRBV5-4 to TRBJ2-7; 8 positions agree with TRBD1. J was trimmed by 2 bases and V by 4 bases; bases with no gene match: 8. The V gene's germline CDR1 is SGHNT and CDR2 YYREEE (reference sequence). The CDR3 extends over 15 amino acids. CDR3 coding DNA: TGTGCCAGCAGCACTAAAACACAGGGGGCCTACGAGCAGTACTTC. Translating gives CASSTKTQGAYEQYF.

The chain is built from TRBV18 and TRBJ2-3; D may correspond to TRBD1 or TRBD2 (6 bases each). Looked up from germline, CDR1 is KGHSH and CDR2 is LQKENI. Between the trimmed V and J ends, which lost 3 bases and 3 bases, there was a span of 16 bases. The CDR3 covers 16 residues. The CDR3 here is CASSPLTGGGTDTQYF. The CDR3 nucleotides are TGTGCCAGCTCACCTCTGACAGGAGGAGGGACAGATACGCAGTATTTT.

V gene TRBV5-1 combines with J gene TRBJ1-3; 7 nucleotides match TRBD1. Germline assignment: CDR1 SGHRS and CDR2 YFSETQ. CDR3 length: 21 amino acids. Unmatched junction bases numbered 20, after V lost 0 bases and J lost 2 bases. The CDR3 DNA follows: TGCGCCAGCAGCTTGGGTTGGGGACAGAAGCACCGGACCAAGACTGGAAACACCATATATTTT. Translation gives CASSLGWGQKHRTKTGNTIYF.

The CDR3 is CASTHEATGRSYGYTF. DNA for the CDR3: TGTGCCAGCACCCATGAGGCGACAGGGAGGAGCTATGGCTACACCTTC. This sequence joins TRBV7-9 and TRBJ1-2; TRBD1 matches 7 bases. CDR3 length: 16 amino acids. Trimming cost V 7 bases and J 4 bases; bases outside gene matches: 15. From germline, CDR1 is SEHNR and CDR2 FQNEAQ (reference sequence).

The rearrangement uses TRBV5-6 and TRBJ2-7; D is undetermined. The V gene's germline CDR1 is SGHDT and CDR2 YYEEEE. This CDR3 comprises 14 residues. V was trimmed by 0 bases and J by 3 bases, leaving 10 bases between them. The CDR3 sequence: CASSLGNRLYEQYF. For the CDR3, the DNA is TGTGCCAGCAGCTTGGGAAACAGACTCTACGAGCAGTACTTC.

The rearrangement links TRBV18 to TRBJ1-1; the match to TRBD1 covers 11 bases. V lost 4 bases, J lost 2 bases, and 6 bases stayed unmatched. The CDR3 covers 16 residues. Germline CDR1 reads KGHSH; CDR2 reads LQKENI. This CDR3 reads CASSLMGQGVNTEAFF. In nucleotides, the CDR3 is TGTGCCAGCTCACTAATGGGACAGGGGGTAAACACTGAAGCTTTCTTT.

The CDR3 bases are TGCAGCGTCACTAGGACAGCGAACACTGAAGCTTTCTTT. Amino acids: CSVTRTANTEAFF. This rearrangement joins TRBV29-1 to TRBJ1-1, with D possibly matching TRBD1 (6 bases). The V and J ends lost 6 bases and 1 base respectively, with 12 bases between them. The CDR3 spans 13 residues. In germline, CDR1 is SQVTM, CDR2 ANQGSEA. Complete variable domain (other parts from reference TRBV29-1 and TRBJ1-1): SAVISQKPSRDICQRGTSLTIQCQVDSQVTMMFWYRQQPGQSLTLIATANQGSEATYESGFVIDKFPISRPNLTFSTLTVSNMSPEDSSIYLCSVTRTANTEAFFGQGTRLTVV.

The chain combines TRBV4-3 with TRBJ1-5; unclear D gene. V was cut by 4 bases and J by 9 bases, with 22 bases left in between. Germline CDR1 reads LGHNA; CDR2 reads YSLEER. The CDR3 is 16 amino acids. The CDR3 DNA reads TGCGCCAGCAGCCCCCATCCGGGCCCCTCATCATGGCCCCAGCATTTT. Its translation: CASSPHPGPSSWPQHF.

The V and J genes are TRBV6-5 and TRBJ1-5, with D hard to call. The CDR3 has 15 amino acids. Germline V gene sequence: CDR1 MNHEY, CDR2 SVGAGI. V was pared by 5 bases and J by 2 bases, with 13 bases between. The CDR3: CASSRAAVGNQPQHF. The CDR3 DNA sequence: TGTGCCAGCAGTAGAGCAGCCGTGGGCAATCAGCCCCAGCATTTT.

This chain links TRBV4-2 with TRBJ1-2; TRBD1 might be the D (6 bases). Trimming took 3 bases from V and 8 from J, leaving 22 bases between them. This CDR3 is 16 amino acids long. Germline V CDR1 and CDR2: LGHNA, YNFKEQ. In DNA, the CDR3 is TGTGCCAGCAGCCAGGTCTACCAACAGGGAGCGGAGGGCTACACCTTC. Translating gives CASSQVYQQGAEGYTF.

V usage is TRBV6-1 and J usage is TRBJ2-7; D not certain. CDR3 length: 12 amino acids. Germline V lookup: CDR1 MNHNS, CDR2 SASEGT. Deletions cut 1 base from V and 3 bases from J, with 4 bases between. In nucleotides, the CDR3 is TGTGCCAGCAGTGAAGTGGACTACGAGCAGTACTTC. Translating gives CASSEVDYEQYF.

The CDR3 region has the DNA TGTGCCACCAGTGATTTGCCCCGGCTAGCCGGCAATGAGCAGTTCTTC. Its protein product is CATSDLPRLAGNEQFF. The chain carries TRBV24-1 and TRBJ2-1; D may be TRBD2 (5 bases). CDR1 and CDR2 (germline): KGHDR, SFDVKD. V was shortened by 0 bases and J by 6 bases, with 14 bases between the two germline ends. CDR3 length: 16 residues.

The genes are TRBV5-1 and TRBJ2-5; D possibly corresponds to TRBD1 (6 bases). Germline CDR1 SGHRS, CDR2 YFSETQ. The CDR3 length is 20 residues. V lost 3 bases and J lost 1, with 28 bases in between. The CDR3 protein is CASSSLARGMGYVAQETQYF. CDR3 DNA sequence: TGCGCCAGCAGCTCCCTGGCCAGGGGAATGGGATATGTAGCCCAAGAGACCCAGTACTTC.

In this sample, this clone turned up a few times. The chain joins TRBV30 to TRBJ1-5; no clear D. Germline CDR1 reads GTSNPN; CDR2 reads SVGIG (reference sequence). V lost 1 base to trimming and J lost 7 bases, with 11 bases between them. The CDR3 sequence is 13 residues long. The CDR3 nucleotides read TGTGCCTGGAGTGAGAACAGCGGGCAGCCCCAGCATTTT. Protein sequence: CAWSENSGQPQHF. The full variable domain, completed using reference TRBV30 and TRBJ1-5, is SQTIHQWPATLVQPVGSPLSLECTVEGTSNPNLYWYRQAAGRGLQLLFYSVGIGQISSEVPQNLSASRPQDRQFILSSKKLLLSDSGFYLCAWSENSGQPQHFGDGTRLSIL.

V usage is TRBV19 and J usage is TRBJ2-1; maybe TRBD1 (5 bases). Germline values: CDR1 LNHDA, CDR2 SQIVND (reference sequence). The CDR3 runs 15 residues. Trimming took off 3 bases at V and 4 bases at J, with 13 bases between the two ends. The CDR3, as DNA: TGTGCCAGTAGTATCAGTGACAGAGTATACAATGAGCAGTTCTTC. Translating gives CASSISDRVYNEQFF. The variable domain in full, completed from reference TRBV19 and TRBJ2-1, reads DGGITQSPKYLFRKEGQNVTLSCEQNLNHDAMYWYRQDPGQGLRLIYYSQIVNDFQKGDIAEGYSVSREKKESFPLTVTSAQKNPTAFYLCASSISDRVYNEQFFGPGTRLTVL.

This sequence joins TRBV25-1 and TRBJ1-5; 11 nucleotides align to TRBD1. Losses at the gene ends were 4 bases for V and 9 bases for J; bases not matched to a gene: 2. CDR1 is MGHDK, CDR2 SYGVNS, per germline. CDR3 length equals 13 residues. The CDR3 loop is CASSGTGGRPQHF. The CDR3 region has the DNA TGTGCCAGCAGTGGGACAGGGGGCAGGCCCCAGCATTTT. The whole variable domain, filled in from reference TRBV25-1 and TRBJ1-5, reads EADIYQTPRYLVIGTGKKITLECSQTMGHDKMYWYQQDPGMELHLIHYSYGVNSTEKGDLSSESTVSRIRTEHFPLTLESARPSHTSQYLCASSGTGGRPQHFGDGTRLSIL.

This clone was seen just once. This rearrangement joins TRBV18 to TRBJ2-4; D possibly corresponds to TRBD2 (6 bases). CDR3 size: 16 residues. Germline-derived CDR1 and CDR2 are KGHSH and LQKENI. V was clipped by 0 bases and J by 2 bases, with 11 bases between them. CDR3 protein: CASSPPQGGSKNIQYF. CDR3 DNA: TGTGCCAGCTCACCACCGCAGGGAGGATCCAAAAACATTCAGTACTTC.

The gene calls are TRBV3-1 (or the pseudogene TRBV3-2) and TRBJ1-6, with a tentative D call TRBD1 (5 bases). V was trimmed by 4 bases and J by 10 bases, leaving 17 bases between them. The germline V gene has CDR1 LGHDT and CDR2 YNNKEL (reference sequence). The CDR3 extends over 15 amino acids. CDR3 region: CASSPGAKSWSPLHF. The CDR3 bases are TGTGCCAGCAGCCCCGGGGCCAAGTCATGGTCACCCCTCCACTTT.

The rearrangement uses TRBV12-3 or TRBV12-4 and TRBJ1-2; possibly TRBD1 for D (6 bases). Trimming stripped 4 bases from V and 8 bases from J, with 14 bases between. This CDR3 is 13 amino acids long. This CDR3 reads CASSSGRGGGYTF. CDR3 nucleotides: TGTGCCAGCAGTTCAGGCAGGGGAGGAGGCTACACCTTC.

CDR3 sequence (DNA): TGTGCCAGCAGCCAAGAGGTGAGGCGGAGCCAAGAGACCCAGTACTTC. Protein sequence: CASSQEVRRSQETQYF. The chain combines TRBV3-1 (or the pseudogene TRBV3-2) with TRBJ2-5; D not certain. In germline, CDR1 is LGHDT, CDR2 YNNKEL (reference sequence). The CDR3 runs 16 residues. The germline V and J ends were trimmed by 0 bases and 1 base, with 12 bases remaining between them.

The V gene is TRBV4-3, the J gene TRBJ2-1; TRBD2 matches at 8 bases. Germline lookup yields CDR1 LGHNA and CDR2 YSLEER. Trimming at V came to 1 base and at J to 4 bases, leaving 12 bases not matched to a gene. The CDR3 totals 18 residues. CDR3 protein: CASSQVDGGAGLYNEQFF. CDR3 bases: TGCGCCAGCAGCCAAGTAGACGGGGGGGCTGGTTTGTACAATGAGCAGTTCTTC.

The rearrangement joins TRBV6-5 to TRBJ1-1; D gene ambiguous. The V end was cut by 6 bases, the J end by 6 bases, with 11 bases between. The CDR3 is made up of 12 amino acids. CDR1 MNHEY and CDR2 SVGAGI come from the germline V gene. The CDR3 DNA follows: TGTGCCAGCAGGGGTGAGAGCTCTGAAGCTTTCTTT. Translated: CASRGESSEAFF.

This sequence joins TRBV7-2 and TRBJ2-1, with 9 bases lining up with TRBD2. The junction had 1 base not matched to a gene; V was cut back by 1 base and J by 3 bases. Germline CDR1 and CDR2: SGHTA and FQGNSA. The CDR3 covers 15 residues. CDR3 amino acids: CASSLDSGSYNEQFF. CDR3 nucleotide sequence: TGTGCCAGCAGCTTAGATAGCGGGAGCTACAATGAGCAGTTCTTC. Variable domain in full (rest from reference TRBV7-2 and TRBJ2-1): GAGVSQSPSNKVTEKGKDVELRCDPISGHTALYWYRQSLGQGLEFLIYFQGNSAPDKSGLPSDRFSAERTGGSVSTLTIQRTQQEDSAVYLCASSLDSGSYNEQFFGPGTRLTVL.

CDR3: CASSLEGNTEAFF. The CDR3 nucleotides are TGCGCCAGCAGCTTGGAAGGGAACACTGAAGCTTTCTTT. V is TRBV5-1 and J is TRBJ1-1; D gene ambiguous. The CDR3 has 13 amino acids. Between the trimmed V and J ends, which lost 0 bases and 1 base, there was a span of 4 bases. Per the germline V gene, CDR1 is SGHRS and CDR2 is YFSETQ. Complete variable domain (other parts from reference TRBV5-1 and TRBJ1-1): KAGVTQTPRYLIKTRGQQVTLSCSPISGHRSVSWYQQTPGQGLQFLFEYFSETQRNKGNFPGRFSGRQFSNSRSEMNVSTLELGDSALYLCASSLEGNTEAFFGQGTRLTVV.

Written as DNA, the CDR3 is TGTGCCAGCAGCAGGGAGGGAATCACTGAAGCTTTCTTT. This codes for CASSREGITEAFF. J is TRBJ1-1 and V is TRBV3-1 (or the pseudogene TRBV3-2); no firm D call. The CDR3 totals 13 residues. Per germline, CDR1 LGHDT and CDR2 YNNKEL (reference sequence). Trimming shortened V by 5 bases and J by 4 bases, and 11 bases separated the two germline ends.